This TCR beta chain is from a study of blood T cell repertoires in COVID-19. The overall study: Samples representing acute and convalescent COVID-19 were sourced from the United States, Italy and Spain. The analysed material was cDNA or gDNA that came from T cells, B-cell-depleted T cells, or PBMCs.

A single count supports this clone. As originally analysed: Quantification of nucleated cells was approximated via reference gene primer amplification. Libraries were prepared by immunoSEQ multiplex PCR; TCRdb keeps only in-frame clonotypes and omits some of them. For V, J and clone size, that table is used; D and trimming come from the DNA. The sample holds about 670,000 clones, around 89% seen once. The clonotype comes from a woman aged 18-35 years with acute or convalescent COVID-19. The sequencing sample was made of peripheral blood.

The CDR3 spells CASSNRDRGLSGYTF. The CDR3 DNA is TGCGCCAGCAGCAATCGAGACAGGGGCCTGAGTGGCTACACCTTC. J is TRBJ1-2 and V is TRBV4-3; 8 nucleotides line up with TRBD1. This CDR3 has 15 residues. The V gene's germline CDR1 is LGHNA and CDR2 YSLEER. V shed 5 bases and J 7 bases; nucleotides not matched to a gene: 12.